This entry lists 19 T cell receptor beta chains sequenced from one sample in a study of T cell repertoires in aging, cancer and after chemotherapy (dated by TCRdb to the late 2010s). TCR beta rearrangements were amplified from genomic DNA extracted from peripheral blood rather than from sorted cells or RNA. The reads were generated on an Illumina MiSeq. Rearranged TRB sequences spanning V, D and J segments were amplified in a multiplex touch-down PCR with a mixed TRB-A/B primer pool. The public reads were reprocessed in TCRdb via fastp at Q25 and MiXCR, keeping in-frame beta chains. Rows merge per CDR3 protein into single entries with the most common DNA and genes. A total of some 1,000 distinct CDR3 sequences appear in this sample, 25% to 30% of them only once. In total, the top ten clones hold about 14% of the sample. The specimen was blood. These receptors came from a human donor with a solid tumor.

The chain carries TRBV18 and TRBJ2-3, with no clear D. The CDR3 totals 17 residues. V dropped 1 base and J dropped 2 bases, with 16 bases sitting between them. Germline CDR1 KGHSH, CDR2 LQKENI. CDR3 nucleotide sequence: TGTGCCAGCTCACCACAGGGTAGCCAAACCACCACAGATACGCAGTATTTT. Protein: CASSPQGSQTTTDTQYF.

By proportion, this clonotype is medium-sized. CDR3 region: CASSVGTSGSEQYF. In DNA, the CDR3 is TGCGCCAGCAGCGTCGGGACTAGCGGGAGCGAGCAGTACTTC. The chain has TRBV5-1 and TRBJ2-7; 14 bases map to TRBD2. The V gene end was trimmed by 4 bases and the J gene end by 6 bases; junction bases not matched to a gene: 3. Germline values: CDR1 SGHRS, CDR2 YFSETQ. The CDR3 loop spans 14 amino acids.

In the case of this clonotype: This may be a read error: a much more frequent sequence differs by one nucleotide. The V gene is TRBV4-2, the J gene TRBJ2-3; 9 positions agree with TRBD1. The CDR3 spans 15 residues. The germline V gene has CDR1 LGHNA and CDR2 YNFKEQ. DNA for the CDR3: TGTGCCAGCAGCCAAGGGACAGGGGATTCGGATACGCAGAATTTT. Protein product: CASSQGTGDSDTQNF.

This CDR3 is CSAGDKRRTDTQYF. Here the CDR3 DNA reads TGCAGTGCCGGTGACAAGCGCCGTACAGATACGCAGTATTTT. The V gene is TRBV20-1, the J gene TRBJ2-3; D uncertain. Trimming took 6 bases from V and 3 from J, leaving 16 bases between them. The V gene's germline CDR1 is DFQATT and CDR2 SNEGSKA (reference sequence). The CDR3 is 14 amino acids.

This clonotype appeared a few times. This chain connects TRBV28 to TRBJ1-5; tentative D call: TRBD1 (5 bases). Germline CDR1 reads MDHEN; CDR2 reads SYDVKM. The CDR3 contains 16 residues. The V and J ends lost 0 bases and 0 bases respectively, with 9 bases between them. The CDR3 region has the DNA TGTGCCAGCAGTTTATGGGGGGACGGTAGCAATCAGCCCCAGCATTTT. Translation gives CASSLWGDGSNQPQHF.

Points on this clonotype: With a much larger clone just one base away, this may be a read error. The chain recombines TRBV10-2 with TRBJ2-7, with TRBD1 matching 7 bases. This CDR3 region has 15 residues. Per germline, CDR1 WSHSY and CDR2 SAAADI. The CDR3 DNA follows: TGCGTCAGCACCTCTGCCGGGACAGACGATTACGAGCAGTACTTC. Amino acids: CVSTSAGTDDYEQYF.

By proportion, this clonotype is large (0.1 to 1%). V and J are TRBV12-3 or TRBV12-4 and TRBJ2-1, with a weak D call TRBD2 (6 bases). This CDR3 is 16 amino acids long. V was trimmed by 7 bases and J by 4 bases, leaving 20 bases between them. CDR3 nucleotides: TGTGCCAGCACCCCTGGGCGGAGGGCCCCTTACAATGAGCAGTTCTTC. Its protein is CASTPGRRAPYNEQFF.

In DNA form, the CDR3 reads TGTGCCAGCAGTGAGGCGGGACGGGTCTCTGGAAACACCATATATTTT. Its protein product is CASSEAGRVSGNTIYF. J is TRBJ1-3 and V is TRBV2; the D gene is possibly TRBD1 (5 bases). Germline CDR1 reads SNHLY; CDR2 reads FYNNEI. With 3 bases removed from V and 0 bases from J, the gap between germline ends came to 12 bases. The CDR3 is made up of 16 amino acids.

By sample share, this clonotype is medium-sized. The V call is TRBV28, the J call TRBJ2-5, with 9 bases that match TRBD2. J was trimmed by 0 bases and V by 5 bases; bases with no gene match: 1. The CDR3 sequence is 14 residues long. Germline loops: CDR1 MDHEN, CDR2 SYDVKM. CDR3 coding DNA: TGTGCCAGCAGTCTAGCGGGGAACCAAGAGACCCAGTACTTC. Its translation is CASSLAGNQETQYF.

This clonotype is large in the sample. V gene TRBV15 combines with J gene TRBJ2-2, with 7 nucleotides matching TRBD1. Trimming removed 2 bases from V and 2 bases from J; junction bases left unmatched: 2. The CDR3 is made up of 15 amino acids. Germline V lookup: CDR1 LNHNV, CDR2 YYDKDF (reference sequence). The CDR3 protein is CATSRRQGNTGELFF. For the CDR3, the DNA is TGTGCCACCAGCAGAAGACAGGGTAACACCGGGGAGCTGTTTTTT.

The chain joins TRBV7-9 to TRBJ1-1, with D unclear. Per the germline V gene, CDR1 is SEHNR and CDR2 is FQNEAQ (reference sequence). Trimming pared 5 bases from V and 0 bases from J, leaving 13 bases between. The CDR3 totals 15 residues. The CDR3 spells CASSPSARVNTEAFF. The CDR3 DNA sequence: TGTGCCAGCAGCCCCTCTGCCCGGGTGAACACTGAAGCTTTCTTT.

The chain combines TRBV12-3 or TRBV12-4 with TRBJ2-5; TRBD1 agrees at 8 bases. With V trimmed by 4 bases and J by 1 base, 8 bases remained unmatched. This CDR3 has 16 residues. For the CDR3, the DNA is TGTGCCAGCAGTTCTCTCGGGACAGGAATCCAAGAGACCCAGTACTTC. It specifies CASSSLGTGIQETQYF.

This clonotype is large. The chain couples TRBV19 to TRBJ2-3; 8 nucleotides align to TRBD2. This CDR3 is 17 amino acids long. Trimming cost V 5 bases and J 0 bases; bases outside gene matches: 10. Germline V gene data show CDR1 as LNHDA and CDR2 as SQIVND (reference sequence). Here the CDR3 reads CASSPERVAGSTDTQYF. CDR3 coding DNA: TGTGCCAGTAGTCCCGAGCGAGTAGCGGGGAGCACAGATACGCAGTATTTT.

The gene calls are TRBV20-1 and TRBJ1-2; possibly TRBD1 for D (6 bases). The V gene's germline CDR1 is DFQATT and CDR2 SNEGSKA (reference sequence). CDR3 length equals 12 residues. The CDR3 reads CRSNRVGDGYTF. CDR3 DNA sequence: TGCAGGTCCAACAGGGTTGGGGATGGCTACACCTTC.

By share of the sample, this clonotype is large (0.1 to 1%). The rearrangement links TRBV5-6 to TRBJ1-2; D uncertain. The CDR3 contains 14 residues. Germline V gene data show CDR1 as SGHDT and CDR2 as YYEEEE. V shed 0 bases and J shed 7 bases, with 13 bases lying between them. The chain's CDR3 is CASSLAMDPGGYTF. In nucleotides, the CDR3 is TGTGCCAGCAGCTTGGCCATGGACCCCGGTGGCTACACCTTC. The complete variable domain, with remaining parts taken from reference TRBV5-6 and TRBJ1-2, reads DAGVTQSPTHLIKTRGQQVTLRCSPKSGHDTVSWYQQALGQGPQFIFQYYEEEERQRGNFPDRFSGHQFPNYSSELNVNALLLGDSALYLCASSLAMDPGGYTFGSGTRLTVV.

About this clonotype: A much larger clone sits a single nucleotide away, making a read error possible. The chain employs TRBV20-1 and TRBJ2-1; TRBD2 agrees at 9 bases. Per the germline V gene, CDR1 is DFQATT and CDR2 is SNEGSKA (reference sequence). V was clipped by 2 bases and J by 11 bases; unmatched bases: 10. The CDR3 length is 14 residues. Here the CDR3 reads CSARNAGGRNKQFF. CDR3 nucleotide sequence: TGCAGTGCTAGAAACGCGGGAGGGCGTAATAAGCAGTTCTTC.

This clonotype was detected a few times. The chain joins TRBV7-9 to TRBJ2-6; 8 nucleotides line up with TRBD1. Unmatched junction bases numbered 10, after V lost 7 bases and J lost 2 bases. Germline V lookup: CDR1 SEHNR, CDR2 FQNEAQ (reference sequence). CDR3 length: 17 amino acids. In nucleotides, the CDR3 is TGTGCCAGCACCTGGACAGGGATCGTAGCTGGGGCCAACGTCCTGACTTTC. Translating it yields CASTWTGIVAGANVLTF.

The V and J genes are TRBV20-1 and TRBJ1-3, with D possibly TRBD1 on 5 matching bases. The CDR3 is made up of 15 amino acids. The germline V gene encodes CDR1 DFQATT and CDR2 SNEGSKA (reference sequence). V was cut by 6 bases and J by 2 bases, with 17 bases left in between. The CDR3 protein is CSARTNSGPGNTIYF. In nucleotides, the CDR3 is TGCAGTGCCAGGACTAACTCGGGACCTGGAAACACCATATATTTT.

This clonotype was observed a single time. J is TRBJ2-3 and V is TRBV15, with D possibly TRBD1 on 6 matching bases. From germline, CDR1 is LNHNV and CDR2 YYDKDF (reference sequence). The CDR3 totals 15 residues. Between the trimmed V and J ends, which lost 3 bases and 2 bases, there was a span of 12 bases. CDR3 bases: TGTGCCACCAGCAGGGCACAGGGTGTCACAGATACGCAGTATTTT. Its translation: CATSRAQGVTDTQYF.